One and the same sample provided the 10 T cell receptor beta chains below, sequenced in a study of early T cells in non-severe SARS-CoV-2 infection. TCRdb re-called the 5' RACE reads with MiXCR, one entry per CDR3 protein. The sample includes tens of thousands of distinct CDR3 sequences, about 10% seen only once; the top ten take under 4.5%. Sequencing was performed on whole blood, taken at baseline. The receptors originated from an adult who was a healthcare worker with PCR-confirmed SARS-CoV-2 infection or an uninfected control (not recorded which).

This chain links TRBV2 with TRBJ1-2, with 8 bases matching TRBD1. This CDR3 is built from 13 residues. V was clipped by 5 bases and J by 8 bases; unmatched bases: 7. CDR1 SNHLY and CDR2 FYNNEI come from the germline V gene. Here the CDR3 reads CASSRTGRSGYTF. In nucleotides, the CDR3 is TGTGCCAGCAGTAGGACAGGGAGGAGCGGCTACACCTTC.

This clonotype was found many times. This CDR3 is CASTLEATSASSYEQYF. The DNA for the CDR3 is TGTGCCAGCACCCTAGAGGCAACTAGCGCTAGCTCCTACGAGCAGTACTTC. The J gene is TRBJ2-7, the V gene TRBV6-6; 7 bases align to TRBD2. Germline trimming cut 7 bases from V and 0 bases from J; bases unmatched to any gene: 15. The CDR3 is 17 residues long. Germline lookup yields CDR1 MNHNY and CDR2 SVGAGI (reference sequence).

The chain couples TRBV3-1 to TRBJ2-2; D gene uncertain. This CDR3 contains 13 residues. The germline V gene encodes CDR1 LGHDT and CDR2 YNNKEL (reference sequence). V was pared by 8 bases and J by 0 bases, with 7 bases between. The CDR3: CASSRSNTGELFF. The CDR3 DNA is TGTGCCAGCTCACGGTCGAACACCGGGGAGCTGTTTTTT.

The V call is TRBV12-3 or TRBV12-4, the J call TRBJ2-5; 9 positions match TRBD1. This CDR3 is 14 amino acids long. Trimming took 6 bases from V and 5 from J; bases not matched to a gene: 7. CDR3 sequence (DNA): TGTGCCAGCAGGGCGGGACAGGGTGCGGAGACCCAGTACTTC. Translated: CASRAGQGAETQYF.

This clonotype appeared many times. The genes are TRBV20-1 and TRBJ2-7, with D unresolved. CDR3 length equals 12 residues. Germline-derived CDR1 and CDR2 are DFQATT and SNEGSKA (reference sequence). Trimming shortened V by 3 bases and J by 2 bases, and 8 bases separated the two germline ends. The CDR3, as DNA: TGCAGTGCTAGTCGGCAGACCTACGAGCAGTACTTC. Its protein product is CSASRQTYEQYF.

This clonotype was detected only a few times. The gene calls are TRBV7-2 and TRBJ1-3, with D perhaps TRBD1 (6 bases). The germline V and J ends were trimmed by 2 bases and 4 bases, with 15 bases remaining between them. The V gene's germline CDR1 is SGHTA and CDR2 FQGNSA. The CDR3 is 16 residues long. The CDR3 nucleotides are TGTGCCAGCAGCTTAAGGACAGACCCCCTCGGAAACACCATATATTTT. Amino acids: CASSLRTDPLGNTIYF.

This clonotype turned up a few times. This chain uses TRBV12-3 or TRBV12-4 with TRBJ1-1; 8 bases match TRBD1. This CDR3 has 14 residues. J lost 8 bases, V lost 3 bases, and 8 bases had no gene match. The CDR3 nucleotides are TGTGCCAGCAGTTTGAGACAGGGGTCCCAAGAAGCTTTCTTT. Amino acids: CASSLRQGSQEAFF.

This clonotype was recorded many times. The gene calls are TRBV20-1 and TRBJ1-1; possibly TRBD1 for D (5 bases). V gave up 5 bases and J gave up 2 bases, with 9 bases separating them. CDR1 and CDR2 (germline): DFQATT, SNEGSKA (reference sequence). The CDR3 contains 12 residues. CDR3 region: CSAGGSNTEAFF. The CDR3 DNA sequence: TGCAGTGCTGGGGGGTCAAACACTGAAGCTTTCTTT.

At least ten counts were recorded for this clonotype. The chain carries TRBV12-3 or TRBV12-4 and TRBJ2-6; D call uncertain. With 6 bases removed from V and 0 bases from J, the gap between germline ends came to 6 bases. The CDR3 sequence is 14 residues long. CDR3 sequence (DNA): TGTGCCAGCAGGAGGAACTCTGGGGCCAACGTCCTGACTTTC. The encoded protein is CASRRNSGANVLTF.

This clonotype appeared a few times. The genes are TRBV6-6 and TRBJ1-6, with D uncertain. The ends were cut back, 2 bases at V and 5 bases at J, with 13 bases in the middle. From germline, CDR1 is MNHNY and CDR2 SVGAGI (reference sequence). The CDR3 length is 16 residues. This CDR3 reads CASSYAPSSHNSPLHF. In DNA form, the CDR3 reads TGTGCCAGCAGTTACGCCCCATCAAGCCATAATTCACCCCTCCACTTT.